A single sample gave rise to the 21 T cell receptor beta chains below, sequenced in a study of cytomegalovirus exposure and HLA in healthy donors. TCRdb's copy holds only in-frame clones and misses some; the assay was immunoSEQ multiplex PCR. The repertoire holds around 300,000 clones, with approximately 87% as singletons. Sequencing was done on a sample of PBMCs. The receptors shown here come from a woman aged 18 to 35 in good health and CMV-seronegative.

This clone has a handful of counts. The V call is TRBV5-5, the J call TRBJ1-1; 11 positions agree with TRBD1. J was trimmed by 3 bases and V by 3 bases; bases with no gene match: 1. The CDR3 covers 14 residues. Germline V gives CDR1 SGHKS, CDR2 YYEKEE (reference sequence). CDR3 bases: TGTGCCAGCAGCTGGGGACAGGGGGACACTGAAGCTTTCTTT. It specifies CASSWGQGDTEAFF.

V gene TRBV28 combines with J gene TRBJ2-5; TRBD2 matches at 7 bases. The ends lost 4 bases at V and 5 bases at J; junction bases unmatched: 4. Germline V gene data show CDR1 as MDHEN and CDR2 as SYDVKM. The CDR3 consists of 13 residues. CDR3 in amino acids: CASSSWDYETQYF. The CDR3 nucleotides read TGTGCCAGCAGTTCATGGGACTATGAGACCCAGTACTTC.

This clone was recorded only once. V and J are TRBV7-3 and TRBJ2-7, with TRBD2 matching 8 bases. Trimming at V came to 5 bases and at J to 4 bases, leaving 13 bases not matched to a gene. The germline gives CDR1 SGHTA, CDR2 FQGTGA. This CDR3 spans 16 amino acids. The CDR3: CASSPGGGSLLYEQYF. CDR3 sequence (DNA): TGTGCCAGCAGCCCCGGGGGGGGGAGCCTACTGTACGAGCAGTACTTC.

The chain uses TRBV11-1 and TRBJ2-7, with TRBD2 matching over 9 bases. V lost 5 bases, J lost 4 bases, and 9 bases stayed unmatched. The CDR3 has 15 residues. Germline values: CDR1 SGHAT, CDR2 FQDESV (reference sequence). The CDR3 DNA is TGTGCCAGCAGCGAGCGACTAGCGGCGTTGTACGAGCAGTACTTC. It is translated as CASSERLAALYEQYF.

The CDR3 DNA reads TGTGCCAGCAGCTTGGCGGCCAGGGGGCAGGATGGCTACACCTTC. Translation: CASSLAARGQDGYTF. The chain recombines TRBV5-5 with TRBJ1-2; 8 bases line up with TRBD1. CDR3 length: 15 residues. The germline V gene has CDR1 SGHKS and CDR2 YYEKEE (reference sequence). J gave up 6 bases and V 0 bases, and 7 bases lay outside the gene matches.

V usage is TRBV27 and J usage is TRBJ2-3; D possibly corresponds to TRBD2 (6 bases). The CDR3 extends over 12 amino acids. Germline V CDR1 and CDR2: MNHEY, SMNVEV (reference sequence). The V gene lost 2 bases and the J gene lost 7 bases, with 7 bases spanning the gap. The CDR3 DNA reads TGTGCCAGCAGTTTAGCGGGGAATACGCAGTATTTT. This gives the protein CASSLAGNTQYF.

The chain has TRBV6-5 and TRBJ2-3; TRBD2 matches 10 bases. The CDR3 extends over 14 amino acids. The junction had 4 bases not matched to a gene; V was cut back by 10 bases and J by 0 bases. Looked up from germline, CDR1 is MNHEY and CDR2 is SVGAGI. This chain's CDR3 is CATRTSGSTDTQYF. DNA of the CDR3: TGTGCCACAAGGACTAGCGGAAGCACAGATACGCAGTATTTT.

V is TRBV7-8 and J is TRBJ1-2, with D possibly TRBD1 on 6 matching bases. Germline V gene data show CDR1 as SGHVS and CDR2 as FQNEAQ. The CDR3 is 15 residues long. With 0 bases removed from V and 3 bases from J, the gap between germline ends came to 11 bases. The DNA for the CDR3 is TGTGCCAGCAGCTTAGCGCCTTGGGGGCACTATGGCTACACCTTC. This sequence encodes CASSLAPWGHYGYTF.

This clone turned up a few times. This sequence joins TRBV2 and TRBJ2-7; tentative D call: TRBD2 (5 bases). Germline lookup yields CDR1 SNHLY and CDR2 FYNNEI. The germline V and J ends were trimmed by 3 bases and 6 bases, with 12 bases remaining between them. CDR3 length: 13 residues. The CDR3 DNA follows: TGTGCCAGCAGTGAGCCCCGGGCGGGCGAGCAGTACTTC. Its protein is CASSEPRAGEQYF.

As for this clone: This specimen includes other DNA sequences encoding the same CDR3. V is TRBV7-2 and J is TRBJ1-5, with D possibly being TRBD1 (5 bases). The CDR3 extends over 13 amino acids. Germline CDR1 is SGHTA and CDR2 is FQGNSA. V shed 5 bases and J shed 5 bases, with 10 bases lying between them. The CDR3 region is CASSLTGDQPQHF. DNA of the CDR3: TGTGCCAGCAGCCTTACAGGAGATCAGCCCCAGCATTTT.

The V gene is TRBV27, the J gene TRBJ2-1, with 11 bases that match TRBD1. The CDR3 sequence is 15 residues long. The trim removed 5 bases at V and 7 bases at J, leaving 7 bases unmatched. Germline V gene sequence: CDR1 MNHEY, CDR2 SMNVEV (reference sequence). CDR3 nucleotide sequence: TGTGCCAGCAGTCTAGGGACAGGGGGGGGGAATGAGCAGTTCTTC. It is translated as CASSLGTGGGNEQFF.

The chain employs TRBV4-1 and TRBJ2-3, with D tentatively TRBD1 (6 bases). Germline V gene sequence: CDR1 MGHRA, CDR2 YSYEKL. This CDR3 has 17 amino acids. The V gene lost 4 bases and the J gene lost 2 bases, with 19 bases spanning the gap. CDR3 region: CASSPQGQGTPTDTQYF. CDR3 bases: TGCGCCAGCAGCCCCCAGGGGCAGGGGACCCCCACAGATACGCAGTATTTT.

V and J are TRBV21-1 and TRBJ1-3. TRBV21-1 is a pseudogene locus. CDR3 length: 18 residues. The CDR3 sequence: CASSEPCREGDSGNTIYF. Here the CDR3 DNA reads TGTGCCAGCAGCGAACCCTGCAGGGAGGGGGACTCTGGAAACACCATATATTTT.

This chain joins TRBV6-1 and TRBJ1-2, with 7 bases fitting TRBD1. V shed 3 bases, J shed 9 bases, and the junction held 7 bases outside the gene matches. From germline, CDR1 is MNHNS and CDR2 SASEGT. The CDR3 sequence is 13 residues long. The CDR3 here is CASSDLGTVSYTF. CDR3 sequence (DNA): TGTGCCAGCAGTGACTTAGGGACAGTGAGCTACACCTTC.

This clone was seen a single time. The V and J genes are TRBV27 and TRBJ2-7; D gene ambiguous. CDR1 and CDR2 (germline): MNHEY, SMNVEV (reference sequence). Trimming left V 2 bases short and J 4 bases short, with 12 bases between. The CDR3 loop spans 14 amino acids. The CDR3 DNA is TGTGCCAGCAGTTTACGCCTACCCGTATACGAGCAGTACTTC. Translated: CASSLRLPVYEQYF.

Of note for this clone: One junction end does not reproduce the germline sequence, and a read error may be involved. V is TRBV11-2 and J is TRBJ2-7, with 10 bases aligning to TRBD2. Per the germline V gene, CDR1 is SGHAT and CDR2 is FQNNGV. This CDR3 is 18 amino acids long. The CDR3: CASSLDPLSPSGSFYLHF. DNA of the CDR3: TGTGCCAGCAGCTTAGATCCCCTCTCCCCTAGCGGGAGTTTCTATTTGCACTTC. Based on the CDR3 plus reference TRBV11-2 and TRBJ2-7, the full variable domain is EAGVAQSPRYKIIEKRQSVAFWCNPISGHATLYWYQQILGQGPKLLIQFQNNGVVDDSQLPKDRFSAERLKGVDSTLKIQPAKLEDSAVYLCASSLDPLSPSGSFYLHFGPGTRLTVT.

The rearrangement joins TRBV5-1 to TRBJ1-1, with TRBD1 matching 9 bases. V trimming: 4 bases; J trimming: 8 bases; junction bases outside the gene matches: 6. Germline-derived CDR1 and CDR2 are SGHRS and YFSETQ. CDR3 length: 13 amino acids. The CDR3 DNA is TGCGCCAGCAGCGAGGACAGGGGACTAGAAGCTTTCTTT. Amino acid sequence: CASSEDRGLEAFF.

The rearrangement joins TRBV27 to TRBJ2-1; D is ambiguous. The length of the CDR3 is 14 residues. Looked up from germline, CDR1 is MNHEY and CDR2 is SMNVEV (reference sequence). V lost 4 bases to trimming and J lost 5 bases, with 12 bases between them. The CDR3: CASSSRTLDNEQFF. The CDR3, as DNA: TGTGCCAGCAGTTCCCGTACCCTAGACAATGAGCAGTTCTTC.

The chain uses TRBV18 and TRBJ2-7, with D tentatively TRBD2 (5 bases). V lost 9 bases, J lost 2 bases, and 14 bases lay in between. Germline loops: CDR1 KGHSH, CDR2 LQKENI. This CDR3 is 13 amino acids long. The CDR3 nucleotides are TGTGCCAGTAGCCCGGACTCAGCCTACGAGCAGTACTTC. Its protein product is CASSPDSAYEQYF. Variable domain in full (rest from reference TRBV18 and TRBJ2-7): NAGVMQNPRHLVRRRGQEARLRCSPMKGHSHVYWYRQLPEEGLKFMVYLQKENIIDESGMPKERFSAEFPKEGPSILRIQQVVRGDSAAYFCASSPDSAYEQYFGPGTRLTVT.

The CDR3 DNA reads TGTGCCAGCAGTCCCCCCCTCTCTGGGGCCAACGTCCTGACTTTC. It specifies CASSPPLSGANVLTF. The J gene is TRBJ2-6, the V gene TRBV28, with unresolved D. The CDR3 is 15 residues long. Trimming shortened V by 5 bases and J by 0 bases, and 8 bases separated the two germline ends. CDR1 is MDHEN, CDR2 SYDVKM, per germline. Full variable domain (remainder filled in from reference TRBV28 and TRBJ2-6): DVKVTQSSRYLVKRTGEKVFLECVQDMDHENMFWYRQDPGLGLRLIYFSYDVKMKEKGDIPEGYSVSREKKERFSLILESASTNQTSMYLCASSPPLSGANVLTFGAGSRLTVL.

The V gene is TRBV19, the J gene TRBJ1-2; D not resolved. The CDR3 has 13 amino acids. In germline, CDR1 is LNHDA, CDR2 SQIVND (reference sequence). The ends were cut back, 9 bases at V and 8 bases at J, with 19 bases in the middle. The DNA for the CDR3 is TGTGCCAGCCCGAGGCGGGGATTTGGAGGCTACACCTTC. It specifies CASPRRGFGGYTF.